The 17 T cell receptor beta chains below were found in one sample sequenced in a study of blood T cell repertoires in COVID-19. TCRdb's table, derived via immunoSEQ multiplex PCR, lists solely in-frame clones and lacks some. This table has roughly 180,000 clones, roughly 84% appearing once. The sample consisted of PBMCs or T cells enriched from blood (not recorded which). All receptors derive from a man aged 55 to 70 who had recovered from COVID-19.

The chain uses TRBV14 and TRBJ2-1, with D maybe TRBD1 (6 bases). The CDR3 length is 12 residues. V gave up 2 bases and J gave up 9 bases, with 8 bases separating them. Germline CDR1 is SGHDN and CDR2 is FVKESK. This CDR3 reads CASSQTGIEQFF. In nucleotides, the CDR3 is TGTGCCAGCAGCCAAACAGGGATTGAGCAGTTCTTC.

This clone was detected once. The chain recombines TRBV29-1 with TRBJ2-5; TRBD1 matches at 10 bases. The CDR3 covers 14 residues. Germline CDR1 is SQVTM and CDR2 is ANQGSEA. V was clipped by 4 bases and J by 5 bases; unmatched bases: 7. This CDR3 is CSVGRDRGLETQYF. The CDR3 nucleotides read TGCAGCGTTGGCCGGGACAGGGGCTTGGAGACCCAGTACTTC.

The chain has TRBV6-4 and TRBJ1-1, with D possibly being TRBD1 (5 bases). Germline CDR1 and CDR2: MRHNA and SNTAGT. V was trimmed by 2 bases and J by 1 base, leaving 5 bases between them. The CDR3 contains 13 residues. CDR3 sequence (DNA): TGTGCCAGCAGTGACAGGGGGAACACTGAAGCTTTCTTT. Encoded protein: CASSDRGNTEAFF.

The chain links TRBV13 to TRBJ1-4, with D unclear. CDR3 size: 15 residues. Trimming pared 5 bases from V and 2 bases from J, leaving 12 bases between. The V gene's germline CDR1 is PRHDT and CDR2 FYEKMQ (reference sequence). The CDR3 region is CASSPARGTNEKLFF. In DNA, the CDR3 is TGTGCCAGCAGCCCGGCCCGGGGTACTAATGAAAAACTGTTTTTT.

The J gene is TRBJ2-1, the V gene TRBV7-3; 9 positions agree with TRBD2. The length of the CDR3 is 15 residues. Germline V gene data show CDR1 as SGHTA and CDR2 as FQGTGA. The V segment lost 2 bases and the J segment 7 bases; nucleotides outside the gene matches: 6. The CDR3 spells CASSLGTSPNNEQFF. The CDR3 nucleotides read TGTGCCAGCAGCTTAGGGACTAGCCCGAATAATGAGCAGTTCTTC.

V and J are TRBV29-1 and TRBJ1-1; tentatively, D is TRBD1 (5 bases). The germline gives CDR1 SQVTM, CDR2 ANQGSEA. The CDR3 sequence is 12 residues long. V lost 3 bases to trimming and J lost 1 base, with 6 bases between them. CDR3 region: CSVEGGNTEAFF. The CDR3 coding sequence is TGCAGCGTTGAGGGGGGGAACACTGAAGCTTTCTTT.

DNA for the CDR3: TGTGCCAGCAGCTGGGACAGGGGCGGCACTGAAGCTTTCTTT. It encodes CASSWDRGGTEAFF. The chain carries TRBV5-6 and TRBJ1-1, with TRBD1 identical over 10 bases. The V gene's germline CDR1 is SGHDT and CDR2 YYEEEE. The V segment lost 3 bases and the J segment 4 bases; nucleotides outside the gene matches: 3. The CDR3 spans 14 residues.

A remark on this clone: With a much larger clone just one base away, this may be a read error. V gene TRBV6-1 combines with J gene TRBJ2-7, with TRBD1 matching 9 bases. V trimming: 0 bases; J trimming: 0 bases; junction bases outside the gene matches: 0. Germline CDR1 and CDR2: MNHNS and SASEGT. The length of the CDR3 is 15 residues. CDR3: CASSEATGGSYEQYF. The CDR3 coding sequence is TGTGCCAGCAGTGAAGCGACAGGGGGCTCCTACGAGCAGTACTTC.

The rearrangement uses TRBV6-1 and TRBJ2-5, with 9 bases lining up with TRBD2. The CDR3 extends over 16 amino acids. J gave up 1 base and V 0 bases, and 3 bases lay outside the gene matches. Germline V gene sequence: CDR1 MNHNS, CDR2 SASEGT. CDR3 sequence (DNA): TGTGCCAGCAGTGAAGCGGGACTAGCATTCCAAGAGACCCAGTACTTC. Its translation is CASSEAGLAFQETQYF.

Regarding this clone: Other DNA sequences within the sample encode an identical CDR3. This chain joins TRBV9 and TRBJ2-7; TRBD2 is a possible D gene (6 bases). V was clipped by 0 bases and J by 2 bases, with 9 bases between them. CDR1 is SGDLS, CDR2 YYNGEE, per germline. CDR3 length equals 14 residues. The CDR3 protein is CASSVGGGTYEQYF. CDR3 bases: TGTGCCAGCAGCGTAGGGGGCGGGACCTACGAGCAGTACTTC.

This chain joins TRBV10-3 and TRBJ1-2; D is perhaps TRBD1 (6 bases). V was trimmed by 4 bases and J by 5 bases, leaving 20 bases between them. The CDR3 has 16 residues. Germline V gene sequence: CDR1 ENHRY, CDR2 SYGVKD. The CDR3 nucleotides are TGTGCCATCAGTGCACAGGGACCAGGCAAGCCTTATGGCTACACCTTC. Its protein product is CAISAQGPGKPYGYTF.

The genes are TRBV29-1 and TRBJ2-1, with D possibly matching TRBD1 (6 bases). The germline V gene encodes CDR1 SQVTM and CDR2 ANQGSEA. The ends were cut back, 5 bases at V and 0 bases at J, with 17 bases in the middle. This CDR3 has 16 residues. CDR3: CSVPIDRPSSYNEQFF. Written as DNA, the CDR3 is TGCAGCGTTCCGATAGACAGGCCGAGCTCCTACAATGAGCAGTTCTTC.

The chain uses TRBV5-1 and TRBJ2-1; TRBD1 agrees at 10 bases. The CDR3 is 16 amino acids. With V trimmed by 0 bases and J by 7 bases, 7 bases remained unmatched. The germline CDR1 and CDR2 sequences are SGHRS and YFSETQ. DNA for the CDR3: TGCGCCAGCAGCTTGGGGGGGACAGGGGCCCATAATGAGCAGTTCTTC. As protein: CASSLGGTGAHNEQFF.

V gene TRBV21-1 combines with J gene TRBJ1-2; the table's D call TRBD1 went unverified against the DNA. TRBV21-1 has pseudogene status. This CDR3 is 11 amino acids long. The CDR3 nucleotides are TGTGGGTGGACCCAGGGCTATGGCTACACCTTC. Its protein is CGWTQGYGYTF.

V and J are TRBV19 and TRBJ1-6; no clear D gene. The length of the CDR3 is 16 residues. Trimming removed 2 bases from V and 6 bases from J, with 14 bases in between. In germline, CDR1 is LNHDA, CDR2 SQIVND (reference sequence). In DNA form, the CDR3 reads TGTGCCAGTAGTATACCCACCGGAGGATTTAATTCACCCCTCCACTTT. The encoded protein is CASSIPTGGFNSPLHF.

The chain joins TRBV23-1 to TRBJ2-6; D remains ambiguous. TRBV23-1 is an ORF; its function is uncertain. V lost 10 bases to trimming and J lost 5 bases, with 15 bases between them. This CDR3 has 14 amino acids. Here the CDR3 reads CANRVNRWANVLTF. As DNA, the CDR3 is TGCGCCAACCGGGTAAATAGGTGGGCCAACGTCCTGACTTTC.

V gene TRBV12-3 or TRBV12-4 combines with J gene TRBJ2-2; tentatively, D is TRBD1 (5 bases). V lost 8 bases and J 5 bases, leaving 12 bases between the germline ends. The CDR3 runs to 13 residues. The CDR3 sequence: CASYPAGTGELFF. CDR3 sequence (DNA): TGTGCCAGCTATCCAGCAGGGACCGGGGAGCTGTTTTTT.